This entry concerns a single TCR beta chain. Its antigen is not known. The entry originates in a study of OX40 agonist ivuxolimab in advanced cancers. The wider study: Three patients showed partial responses: one hepatocellular carcinoma and two cutaneous melanoma cases.

Germline-derived CDR1 and CDR2 are MNHEY and SVGAGI. This CDR3 has 13 residues. The V end was cut by 5 bases, the J end by 4 bases, with 11 bases between. Clones were read by immunoSEQ multiplex PCR, and TCRdb kept only the in-frame ones, dropping some. The data show about 120,000 clones, with around 87% seen just once and around 0.55% held by the top ten. Study findings and constraints: On average, a greater number of expanded clones characterised CD8+ T cells relative to CD4+. Relatively little clonal expansion, among the lowest observed, appeared in partial responders at 0.1-3.0 mg/kg. The antigens recognized by the expanded peripheral T cells, that is their antigen specificity, were not determined.

This receptor was identified in an adult with an advanced solid tumor such as melanoma, head and neck, liver or kidney cancer. The material sequenced was CD4+ or CD8+ T cells sorted from blood, taken in a trial of the OX40 agonist ivuxolimab. This chain links TRBV6-5 with TRBJ1-2; no reliable D call. This CDR3 reads CASSDRETYGYTF. CDR3 sequence (DNA): TGTGCCAGCAGTGACCGAGAAACCTATGGCTACACCTTC.